Each of the 23 T cell receptor beta chains below was sequenced from the same sample in a study of blood T cell repertoires in COVID-19. Clones were read by immunoSEQ multiplex PCR, and TCRdb kept only the in-frame ones, dropping some. The sample includes about 200,000 clones, around four fifths of them seen just once. Material for sequencing was peripheral blood. Receptor source: a man in his 60s with COVID-19, enrolled during active disease.

The V gene is TRBV10-3, the J gene TRBJ2-1; D not resolved. From germline, CDR1 is ENHRY and CDR2 SYGVKD. The CDR3 is made up of 12 amino acids. Trimming removed 10 bases at V and 0 bases at J, with 7 bases between. The CDR3 protein is CATGDSYNEQFF. DNA of the CDR3: TGTGCCACCGGAGACTCCTACAATGAGCAGTTCTTC.

This clone appeared a few times. V is TRBV7-9 and J is TRBJ1-5; tentative D call: TRBD1 (5 bases). V dropped 1 base and J dropped 0 bases, with 16 bases sitting between them. This CDR3 is built from 18 residues. CDR1 is SEHNR and CDR2 is FQNEAQ in the germline V gene (reference sequence). CDR3 sequence: CASSLDFSGTNSNQPQHF. In nucleotides, the CDR3 is TGTGCCAGCAGCTTAGATTTTTCGGGGACTAATAGCAATCAGCCCCAGCATTTT.

The chain combines TRBV19 with TRBJ2-1; unclear D gene. V shed 3 bases and J shed 9 bases, with 15 bases lying between them. Germline assignment: CDR1 LNHDA and CDR2 SQIVND (reference sequence). The CDR3 contains 14 residues. The CDR3 sequence is CASSMREVVPEQFF. CDR3 DNA sequence: TGTGCCAGTAGTATGAGAGAAGTCGTACCTGAGCAGTTCTTC. The entire variable domain, with the rest obtained from reference TRBV19 and TRBJ2-1, is as follows: DGGITQSPKYLFRKEGQNVTLSCEQNLNHDAMYWYRQDPGQGLRLIYYSQIVNDFQKGDIAEGYSVSREKKESFPLTVTSAQKNPTAFYLCASSMREVVPEQFFGPGTRLTVL.

The rearrangement links TRBV30 to TRBJ2-1; perhaps TRBD2 as D (5 bases). The germline CDR1 and CDR2 sequences are GTSNPN and SVGIG (reference sequence). There are 11 residues in the CDR3. V was trimmed by 2 bases and J by 8 bases, leaving 7 bases between them. CDR3 sequence reads: CAWSPRDEQFF. DNA for the CDR3: TGTGCCTGGAGTCCGAGGGATGAGCAGTTCTTC.

CDR3: CASSLDYGMAEAFF. The CDR3 DNA sequence: TGTGCCAGCAGCTTAGATTACGGGATGGCTGAAGCTTTCTTT. V gene TRBV7-9 combines with J gene TRBJ1-1; D is unclear. This CDR3 region has 14 residues. Germline V lookup: CDR1 SEHNR, CDR2 FQNEAQ (reference sequence). V lost 1 base and J lost 6, with 12 bases in between. Complete variable domain (other parts from reference TRBV7-9 and TRBJ1-1): DTGVSQNPRHKITKRGQNVTFRCDPISEHNRLYWYRQTLGQGPEFLTYFQNEAQLEKSRLLSDRFSAERPKGSFSTLEIQRTEQGDSAMYLCASSLDYGMAEAFFGQGTRLTVV.

In the case of this clone: The sample holds other DNA sequences that translate to the same CDR3. The J gene is TRBJ1-4, the V gene TRBV30; D remains ambiguous. V was trimmed by 2 bases and J by 5 bases, leaving 3 bases between them. Germline CDR1 is GTSNPN and CDR2 is SVGIG (reference sequence). The CDR3 runs to 11 residues. The CDR3 here is CAWSLNEKLFF. CDR3 DNA: TGTGCCTGGAGTCTCAATGAAAAACTGTTTTTT.

In this sample, this clone turned up a few times. This rearrangement joins TRBV3-1 (or the pseudogene TRBV3-2) to TRBJ1-3; possibly TRBD1 for D (6 bases). In germline, CDR1 is LGHDT, CDR2 YNNKEL (reference sequence). The CDR3 has 15 residues. V lost 4 bases and J 6 bases, leaving 16 bases between the germline ends. For the CDR3, the DNA is TGTGCCAGCAGCCTTAAAACCGGGACAAAAAACACCATATATTTT. The encoded protein is CASSLKTGTKNTIYF.

The rearrangement links TRBV6-5 to TRBJ2-3; 7 bases are a match to TRBD2. The CDR3 loop spans 15 amino acids. V shed 6 bases and J 2 bases; nucleotides not matched to a gene: 8. Germline V CDR1 and CDR2: MNHEY, SVGAGI. This chain's CDR3 is CASSERDGPTDTQYF. CDR3 nucleotide sequence: TGTGCCAGCAGCGAGCGGGATGGACCCACAGATACGCAGTATTTT.

The V and J genes are TRBV5-1 and TRBJ2-5; D is perhaps TRBD1 (6 bases). This CDR3 is 14 amino acids long. The V end lost 0 bases, the J end lost 9 bases, and 15 bases lay between the germline ends. The germline V gene encodes CDR1 SGHRS and CDR2 YFSETQ. CDR3 nucleotide sequence: TGCGCCAGCAGCTTGGTTGGGGCCGAGGGGGCCCAGTACTTC. It is translated as CASSLVGAEGAQYF.

V and J are TRBV2 and TRBJ1-5; D perhaps matches TRBD1 (6 bases). V lost 8 bases, J lost 5 bases, and 10 bases lay in between. From germline, CDR1 is SNHLY and CDR2 FYNNEI. The CDR3 sequence is 12 residues long. The CDR3 DNA follows: TGTGCCAGCCGGGACATAGATCAGCCCCAGCATTTT. Its translation is CASRDIDQPQHF. The full variable domain, completed using reference TRBV2 and TRBJ1-5, is EPEVTQTPSHQVTQMGQEVILRCVPISNHLYFYWYRQILGQKVEFLVSFYNNEISEKSEIFDDQFSVERPDGSNFTLKIRSTKLEDSAMYFCASRDIDQPQHFGDGTRLSIL.

This chain links TRBV2 with TRBJ2-3; 7 bases match TRBD1. The CDR3 is 13 residues long. Germline V CDR1 and CDR2: SNHLY, FYNNEI. Losses at the gene ends were 8 bases for V and 4 bases for J; bases not matched to a gene: 6. DNA of the CDR3: TGTGCCAGCCAAGGGGGCCTCCCAGATACGCAGTATTTT. Protein product: CASQGGLPDTQYF.

The V gene is TRBV5-8, the J gene TRBJ2-7, with D possibly being TRBD2 (5 bases). V was clipped by 9 bases and J by 11 bases, with 12 bases between them. Germline V gives CDR1 SGHTS, CDR2 YDEGEE. The CDR3 runs to 9 residues. The CDR3 spells CANLPGEYF. CDR3 in DNA: TGTGCCAACCTGCCCGGGGAGTACTTC.

The chain carries TRBV3-1 (or the pseudogene TRBV3-2) and TRBJ1-5; D possibly corresponds to TRBD1 (6 bases). V was shortened by 1 base and J by 6 bases, with 10 bases between the two germline ends. The CDR3 is made up of 14 amino acids. Germline V lookup: CDR1 LGHDT, CDR2 YNNKEL (reference sequence). CDR3: CASSQGSGVQPQHF. For the CDR3, the DNA is TGTGCCAGCAGCCAAGGGTCAGGGGTTCAGCCCCAGCATTTT.

The chain couples TRBV9 to TRBJ2-1; 7 nucleotides align to TRBD1. This CDR3 region has 14 residues. CDR1 SGDLS and CDR2 YYNGEE come from the germline V gene. V lost 3 bases and J lost 2; bases outside the gene matches: 2. CDR3 region: CASSEGTAYNEQFF. CDR3 bases: TGTGCCAGCAGCGAAGGGACAGCCTACAATGAGCAGTTCTTC.

The V gene is TRBV6-5, the J gene TRBJ1-4; 8 nucleotides line up with TRBD1. The CDR3 covers 14 residues. The trim removed 8 bases at V and 8 bases at J, leaving 10 bases unmatched. Germline CDR1 reads MNHEY; CDR2 reads SVGAGI. CDR3 DNA sequence: TGTGCCAGCTCGTCAGGGGGCGCCTCGGAAAAACTGTTTTTT. This gives the protein CASSSGGASEKLFF.

The chain joins TRBV6-5 to TRBJ1-6; 7 bases line up with TRBD1. Germline V gene data show CDR1 as MNHEY and CDR2 as SVGAGI. This CDR3 is built from 13 residues. With V trimmed by 6 bases and J by 7 bases, 3 bases remained unmatched. For the CDR3, the DNA is TGTGCCAGCAGGGGACAGAACAATTCACCCCTCCACTTT. Translating it yields CASRGQNNSPLHF.

The chain has TRBV5-1 and TRBJ2-6; possible D gene TRBD1, 5 bases. V gave up 3 bases and J gave up 0 bases, with 13 bases separating them. There are 17 residues in the CDR3. Per the germline V gene, CDR1 is SGHRS and CDR2 is YFSETQ. CDR3 loop: CASSSGQLSSGANVLTF. CDR3 coding DNA: TGCGCCAGCAGCTCCGGACAACTAAGCTCTGGGGCCAACGTCCTGACTTTC. Full variable domain (remainder filled in from reference TRBV5-1 and TRBJ2-6): KAGVTQTPRYLIKTRGQQVTLSCSPISGHRSVSWYQQTPGQGLQFLFEYFSETQRNKGNFPGRFSGRQFSNSRSEMNVSTLELGDSALYLCASSSGQLSSGANVLTFGAGSRLTVL.

The V gene is TRBV5-1, the J gene TRBJ1-5; 9 positions agree with TRBD1. Germline-derived CDR1 and CDR2 are SGHRS and YFSETQ. The length of the CDR3 is 15 residues. The J segment lost 0 bases and the V segment lost 2 bases, leaving 0 bases of the junction unmatched. CDR3 bases: TGCGCCAGCAGCTTACAGGGGGCTAGCAATCAGCCCCAGCATTTT. Protein sequence: CASSLQGASNQPQHF.

In its sample, this clone was seen once. The chain carries TRBV5-1 and TRBJ1-5; tentatively, D is TRBD1 (6 bases). The CDR3 covers 15 residues. The V gene lost 5 bases and the J gene lost 5 bases, with 17 bases spanning the gap. CDR1 is SGHRS, CDR2 YFSETQ, per germline. CDR3 sequence (DNA): TGCGCCAGCAGTTCACAGGGTGCTACGGATCAGCCCCAGCATTTT. Amino acids: CASSSQGATDQPQHF.

This chain joins TRBV7-2 and TRBJ2-2; 10 nucleotides agree with TRBD1. V lost 5 bases, J lost 7 bases, and 7 bases stayed unmatched. Germline loops: CDR1 SGHTA, CDR2 FQGNSA. The CDR3 has 15 residues. Here the CDR3 reads CASSTQGQGSGELFF. The DNA of the CDR3 is TGTGCCAGCAGCACCCAGGGACAGGGGAGCGGGGAGCTGTTTTTT.

This rearrangement joins TRBV27 to TRBJ1-5; D possibly corresponds to TRBD1 (6 bases). The CDR3 is made up of 14 amino acids. Trimming pared 3 bases from V and 1 base from J, leaving 7 bases between. The germline V gene has CDR1 MNHEY and CDR2 SMNVEV (reference sequence). CDR3 sequence (DNA): TGTGCCAGCAGTTTCGGACAGAGCAATCAGCCCCAGCATTTT. Protein product: CASSFGQSNQPQHF.

CDR3 sequence: CASSSTVNTGELFF. The CDR3 DNA reads TGTGCCAGCAGTTCCACAGTGAACACCGGGGAGCTGTTTTTT. The chain links TRBV5-4 to TRBJ2-2; D gene unclear. Germline lookup yields CDR1 SGHNT and CDR2 YYREEE (reference sequence). V lost 5 bases to trimming and J lost 1 base, with 9 bases between them. This CDR3 is built from 14 residues.

V is TRBV3-1 (or the pseudogene TRBV3-2) and J is TRBJ1-3; D remains unclear. Germline CDR1 LGHDT, CDR2 YNNKEL (reference sequence). This CDR3 has 15 residues. Trimming cost V 1 base and J 0 bases, with 7 bases left between them. DNA of the CDR3: TGTGCCAGCAGCCAAGGGTTCTACTCTGGAAACACCATATATTTT. Translated: CASSQGFYSGNTIYF.